A single sample gave rise to the 28 T cell receptor beta chains below, sequenced in a study of OX40 agonist ivuxolimab in advanced cancers. The data were produced by immunoSEQ multiplex PCR, yet TCRdb's version contains in-frame clones alone and is incomplete. Altogether 65,000 to 100,000 clones are present, approximately 85% being singletons, with the ten largest covering over 3%. The source material was CD4+ or CD8+ T cells sorted from blood, sampled in a trial of the OX40 agonist ivuxolimab. The receptors derive from an adult with an advanced solid tumor such as melanoma, head and neck, liver or kidney cancer.

This clone is a singleton in its sample. V and J are TRBV27 and TRBJ2-5; tentative D call: TRBD1 (6 bases). The DNA end lines up better with TRBJ2-7; the J call may be wrong. Germline V gives CDR1 MNHEY, CDR2 SMNVEV (reference sequence). The CDR3 extends over 13 amino acids. The CDR3 protein is CASSPSDSYEQYF. CDR3 DNA sequence: TGTGCCAGCAGTCCGTCGGACAGCTACGAGCAGTACTTC.

This chain links TRBV7-3 with TRBJ2-7; 8 nucleotides agree with TRBD1. Germline V CDR1 and CDR2: SGHTA, FQGTGA. V lost 11 bases, J lost 5 bases, and 14 bases stayed unmatched. The CDR3 covers 14 residues. CDR3 amino acids: CASAATGELDEQYF. The CDR3 DNA reads as TGTGCCTCCGCCGCGACAGGGGAGTTAGACGAGCAGTACTTC. The entire variable domain, with the rest obtained from reference TRBV7-3 and TRBJ2-7, is as follows: GAGVSQTPSNKVTEKGKYVELRCDPISGHTALYWYRQSLGQGPEFLIYFQGTGAADDSGLPNDRFFAVRPEGSVSTLKIQRTERGDSAVYLCASAATGELDEQYFGPGTRLTVT.

This chain connects TRBV19 to TRBJ2-2; D may be TRBD1 (6 bases). This CDR3 has 13 residues. In germline, CDR1 is LNHDA, CDR2 SQIVND (reference sequence). With 3 bases removed from V and 9 bases from J, the gap between germline ends came to 11 bases. The CDR3 region has the DNA TGTGCCAGTAGTATTGGAACAGGGTGGGAGCTGTTTTTT. This encodes CASSIGTGWELFF.

This chain links TRBV4-2 with TRBJ2-7; 8 bases map to TRBD1. The CDR3 contains 15 residues. The V and J ends lost 1 base and 2 bases, in that order; junction bases with no gene match: 4. The germline V gene has CDR1 LGHNA and CDR2 YNFKEQ. CDR3 amino acids: CASSQGTGLAYEQYF. The CDR3 region has the DNA TGTGCCAGCAGCCAAGGGACAGGGTTAGCCTACGAGCAGTACTTC.

This clone was seen just once. The V and J genes are TRBV4-3 and TRBJ2-7; D ambiguous. Per the germline V gene, CDR1 is LGHNA and CDR2 is YSLEER. The CDR3 is 16 residues long. The V gene lost 0 bases and the J gene lost 0 bases, with 12 bases spanning the gap. The CDR3 nucleotides read TGCGCCAGCAGCCAAGATAGGTACACGAGCTCCTACGAGCAGTACTTC. It yields the protein CASSQDRYTSSYEQYF.

In the case of this clone: Compared with germline, one end of the junction differs, possibly owing to a read error. The J gene is TRBJ2-5, the V gene TRBV6-5, with D unresolved. Looked up from germline, CDR1 is MNHEY and CDR2 is SVGAGI. This CDR3 has 13 residues. Here the CDR3 DNA reads TGTGCCAGCAGTGACTCTTTCGGGGAGACCCAGTACTTC. Its protein product is CASSDSFGETQYF.

The rearrangement uses TRBV7-9 and TRBJ2-3; 9 bases are shared with TRBD1. Germline V CDR1 and CDR2: SEHNR, FQNEAQ (reference sequence). J was trimmed by 0 bases and V by 5 bases; bases with no gene match: 3. This CDR3 is built from 15 residues. CDR3 sequence reads: CASSQTGGSTDTQYF. The CDR3 nucleotides read TGTGCCAGCAGCCAGACAGGGGGTAGCACAGATACGCAGTATTTT.

J is TRBJ2-1 and V is TRBV10-3; D remains ambiguous. Germline CDR1 reads ENHRY; CDR2 reads SYGVKD. Trimming cost V 5 bases and J 0 bases, with 11 bases left between them. The CDR3 extends over 15 amino acids. CDR3 sequence: CAISLRSLSYNEQFF. The CDR3 DNA is TGTGCCATCAGTCTCAGGTCCCTCTCCTACAATGAGCAGTTCTTC.

V and J are TRBV9 and TRBJ2-4; D perhaps matches TRBD2 (5 bases). V was trimmed by 3 bases and J by 3 bases, leaving 16 bases between them. Looked up from germline, CDR1 is SGDLS and CDR2 is YYNGEE. The CDR3 spans 16 residues. CDR3: CASSGSQFSGKNIQYF. The CDR3, as DNA: TGTGCCAGCAGCGGTTCCCAGTTCAGCGGCAAAAACATTCAGTACTTC.

V gene TRBV6-1 combines with J gene TRBJ2-7; 11 positions match TRBD2. This CDR3 spans 19 amino acids. Germline loops: CDR1 MNHNS, CDR2 SASEGT. Germline trimming cut 2 bases from V and 3 bases from J; bases unmatched to any gene: 15. This CDR3 reads CASSEWIHLRLAGGYEQYF. The CDR3, as DNA: TGTGCCAGCAGTGAATGGATCCATCTAAGGCTAGCGGGAGGCTACGAGCAGTACTTC.

In this sample, this clone turned up once. The J gene is TRBJ2-1, the V gene TRBV13; TRBD1 aligns across 7 bases. Unmatched junction bases numbered 10, after V lost 5 bases and J lost 0 bases. The CDR3 loop spans 17 amino acids. Germline loops: CDR1 PRHDT, CDR2 FYEKMQ (reference sequence). CDR3 protein: CASSQAGTASSYNEQFF. Written as DNA, the CDR3 is TGTGCCAGCAGCCAGGCCGGGACAGCGAGCTCCTACAATGAGCAGTTCTTC.

V gene TRBV4-2 combines with J gene TRBJ2-7, with 10 bases that match TRBD2. This CDR3 is 17 amino acids long. CDR1 and CDR2 (germline): LGHNA, YNFKEQ. Losses at the gene ends were 5 bases for V and 6 bases for J; bases not matched to a gene: 16. The CDR3 DNA reads as TGTGCCAGCAGCAACGATGACCTAGCGGGAGAAGCAGGCGAGCAGTACTTC. Amino acid sequence: CASSNDDLAGEAGEQYF.

This chain links TRBV28 with TRBJ1-3; a possible D gene is TRBD1 (5 bases). The CDR3 length is 15 residues. In germline, CDR1 is MDHEN, CDR2 SYDVKM. With 7 bases removed from V and 4 bases from J, the gap between germline ends came to 17 bases. The CDR3 DNA follows: TGTGCCAGCACCCTTCGGTGGGGGGTGGGAAACACCATATATTTT. This encodes CASTLRWGVGNTIYF.

This sequence joins TRBV9 and TRBJ2-1; tentatively, D is TRBD2 (5 bases). The CDR3 spans 16 residues. Germline CDR1 is SGDLS and CDR2 is YYNGEE. V was shortened by 0 bases and J by 0 bases, with 10 bases between the two germline ends. In nucleotides, the CDR3 is TGTGCCAGCAGCGTAGATAACAGCGGCTCCTACAATGAGCAGTTCTTC. It encodes CASSVDNSGSYNEQFF.

V gene TRBV6-5 combines with J gene TRBJ2-7; 9 bases align to TRBD1. Germline V gene sequence: CDR1 MNHEY, CDR2 SVGAGI. The CDR3 spans 13 residues. J gave up 4 bases and V 6 bases, and 4 bases lay outside the gene matches. CDR3 sequence reads: CASRQGAGYEQYF. Here the CDR3 DNA reads TGTGCCAGCAGACAGGGGGCAGGGTACGAGCAGTACTTC.

This clone has a single count. The chain employs TRBV4-3 and TRBJ1-1; tentatively, D is TRBD1 (5 bases). CDR3 length: 16 amino acids. Germline V gene lookup returns CDR1 LGHNA and CDR2 YSLEER. V dropped 0 bases and J dropped 6 bases, with 17 bases sitting between them. In nucleotides, the CDR3 is TGCGCCAGCAGCCAAGAAGGCCCAGGGATGGGGTCTGAAGCTTTCTTT. It specifies CASSQEGPGMGSEAFF.

The V gene is TRBV27, the J gene TRBJ2-7, with D possibly matching TRBD1 (5 bases). Trimming cost V 5 bases and J 3 bases, with 20 bases left between them. The CDR3 runs to 16 residues. The germline CDR1 and CDR2 sequences are MNHEY and SMNVEV (reference sequence). The CDR3 reads CASSPKGMQGIYEQYF. Here the CDR3 DNA reads TGTGCCAGCAGTCCAAAGGGAATGCAGGGAATCTACGAGCAGTACTTC.

The V and J genes are TRBV2 and TRBJ2-3; D may match TRBD1 or TRBD2 (6 bases each). Trimming cost V 7 bases and J 5 bases, with 13 bases left between them. The germline V gene encodes CDR1 SNHLY and CDR2 FYNNEI. This CDR3 is built from 13 residues. CDR3 region: CASTGGPGDTQYF. CDR3 sequence (DNA): TGTGCCAGCACTGGGGGGCCCGGAGATACGCAGTATTTT. Full variable domain (rest looked up from reference TRBV2 and TRBJ2-3): EPEVTQTPSHQVTQMGQEVILRCVPISNHLYFYWYRQILGQKVEFLVSFYNNEISEKSEIFDDQFSVERPDGSNFTLKIRSTKLEDSAMYFCASTGGPGDTQYFGPGTRLTVL.

CDR3 amino acids: CASSHTGYNEQFF. The CDR3, as DNA: TGTGCCAGCAGCCACACAGGATACAATGAGCAGTTCTTC. The genes are TRBV11-2 and TRBJ2-1; a possible D gene is TRBD1 (5 bases). Per the germline V gene, CDR1 is SGHAT and CDR2 is FQNNGV. Trimming left V 5 bases short and J 4 bases short, with 9 bases between. The CDR3 has 13 amino acids. Variable domain in full (rest from reference TRBV11-2 and TRBJ2-1): EAGVAQSPRYKIIEKRQSVAFWCNPISGHATLYWYQQILGQGPKLLIQFQNNGVVDDSQLPKDRFSAERLKGVDSTLKIQPAKLEDSAVYLCASSHTGYNEQFFGPGTRLTVL.

The V call is TRBV18, the J call TRBJ2-2; D gene unclear. Germline CDR1 is KGHSH and CDR2 is LQKENI. Trimming took off 2 bases at V and 0 bases at J, with 10 bases between the two ends. CDR3 length: 16 residues. CDR3 residues: CASSPIMQTNTGELFF. DNA for the CDR3: TGTGCCAGCTCACCAATAATGCAGACGAACACCGGGGAGCTGTTTTTT.

The rearrangement joins TRBV4-1 to TRBJ2-3, with D uncertain. Germline V gives CDR1 MGHRA, CDR2 YSYEKL. The ends were cut back, 1 base at V and 0 bases at J, with 11 bases in the middle. The CDR3 consists of 16 residues. CDR3 sequence: CASSQVHLTSTDTQYF. For the CDR3, the DNA is TGCGCCAGCAGCCAAGTCCATCTAACAAGCACAGATACGCAGTATTTT.

The CDR3 coding sequence is TGTGCCAGCAGTTTAATGGGGTTTTTCTACGAGCAGTACTTC. Translation: CASSLMGFFYEQYF. This chain connects TRBV28 to TRBJ2-7, with D unclear. Germline lookup yields CDR1 MDHEN and CDR2 SYDVKM. The germline V and J ends were trimmed by 2 bases and 3 bases, with 11 bases remaining between them. The CDR3 has 14 residues. Full variable domain (rest looked up from reference TRBV28 and TRBJ2-7): DVKVTQSSRYLVKRTGEKVFLECVQDMDHENMFWYRQDPGLGLRLIYFSYDVKMKEKGDIPEGYSVSREKKERFSLILESASTNQTSMYLCASSLMGFFYEQYFGPGTRLTVT.

The chain has TRBV5-5 and TRBJ2-7; D is possibly TRBD1 (5 bases). The CDR3 sequence is 14 residues long. Trimming shortened V by 4 bases and J by 5 bases, and 16 bases separated the two germline ends. The germline V gene has CDR1 SGHKS and CDR2 YYEKEE (reference sequence). The CDR3, as DNA: TGTGCCAGCAGCAAAAACCGACAGTCCCACGAGCAGTACTTC. Its translation is CASSKNRQSHEQYF.

The gene calls are TRBV28 and TRBJ2-7; no definite D call. The CDR3 is 12 residues long. Per germline, CDR1 MDHEN and CDR2 SYDVKM. The V gene lost 5 bases and the J gene lost 2 bases, with 7 bases spanning the gap. CDR3: CASSAAPYEQYF. Written as DNA, the CDR3 is TGTGCCAGCAGTGCCGCACCCTACGAGCAGTACTTC. The whole variable domain, remainder taken from reference TRBV28 and TRBJ2-7, is DVKVTQSSRYLVKRTGEKVFLECVQDMDHENMFWYRQDPGLGLRLIYFSYDVKMKEKGDIPEGYSVSREKKERFSLILESASTNQTSMYLCASSAAPYEQYFGPGTRLTVT.

V gene TRBV2 combines with J gene TRBJ2-1; D unresolved. The CDR3 length is 13 residues. Looked up from germline, CDR1 is SNHLY and CDR2 is FYNNEI. The germline V and J ends were trimmed by 4 bases and 10 bases, with 14 bases remaining between them. Written as DNA, the CDR3 is TGTGCCAGCAGTGGGGTCGGTCGAGAGGAGCAGTTCTTC. Amino acids: CASSGVGREEQFF.

This clone was detected only once. The rearrangement links TRBV2 to TRBJ2-2; D not resolved. The CDR3 is 13 residues long. Germline CDR1 is SNHLY and CDR2 is FYNNEI. V shed 5 bases and J shed 4 bases, with 8 bases lying between them. This chain's CDR3 is CASSYRATGELFF. CDR3 nucleotide sequence: TGTGCCAGCAGTTACCGGGCCACCGGGGAGCTGTTTTTT.

This clone was observed a single time. This chain links TRBV6-6 with TRBJ1-2; the D is unclear. V was cut by 6 bases and J by 1 base, with 9 bases left in between. This CDR3 has 13 amino acids. CDR1 is MNHNY, CDR2 SVGAGI, per germline (reference sequence). The DNA for the CDR3 is TGTGCCAGCAGACTCGACGGTAACTATGGCTACACCTTC. It specifies CASRLDGNYGYTF.

V gene TRBV5-1 combines with J gene TRBJ2-1; D perhaps matches TRBD2 (5 bases). CDR3 length equals 15 residues. V was shortened by 2 bases and J by 3 bases, with 12 bases between the two germline ends. Germline CDR1 and CDR2: SGHRS and YFSETQ. DNA for the CDR3: TGCGCCAGCAGCTTAGCGAGCGGATTCTACAATGAGCAGTTCTTC. The encoded protein is CASSLASGFYNEQFF.